This TCR beta chain was sequenced in a study of cytomegalovirus exposure and HLA in healthy donors. Findings and limits, study-wide: Presence/absence comparisons presumed near-even sequencing depth among donors. It was confirmed in vitro that three of the CMV-associated chains were specific for CMV antigens.

V lost 4 bases to trimming and J lost 1 base, with 17 bases between them. Per the germline V gene, CDR1 is SGHRS and CDR2 is YFSETQ. The CDR3 extends over 17 amino acids. On this clone itself: What it recognizes is unknown.

The primer mix had 60 Vbeta and 13 Jbeta primers. Per the authors' pipeline: Unique TCR beta chains totaled approximately 83 million in a later count, with roughly 11 million of them shared. The assay was immunoSEQ multiplex PCR, and TCRdb's table has in-frame clones only and misses some. Clone size and V and J calls were adopted from that table, with D and trimming inferred from the DNA. The table lists fewer than 300,000 clones, about four fifths of them singletons. The source is a girl aged 2 to 9 in good health and CMV-seronegative. The source material was PBMCs. The V gene is TRBV5-1, the J gene TRBJ2-2; possible D gene TRBD2, 6 bases. The CDR3 is CASSPEGRGENTGELFF. The CDR3 coding sequence is TGCGCCAGCAGCCCGGAGGGAAGGGGAGAGAACACCGGGGAGCTGTTTTTT.